This T cell receptor (beta chain) was recorded in a study of T cell repertoires in cytomegalovirus infection. Across the study: Public TCR beta signatures marked donors with CMV infection and the matching HLA. Broader study findings: Carriers of CMV and the relevant HLA type were discriminated by public TCR beta frequency. It was HLA-C-restricted CMV-specific TCR beta clonotypes that dominated the response ex vivo.

TCRdb reanalysed the reads using MiXCR and keeps one entry per CDR3 protein. The sample yields 560,000 or so distinct CDR3 sequences, 16% seen once. Germline loops: CDR1 KGHDR, CDR2 SFDVKD. Losses at the gene ends were 4 bases for V and 2 bases for J; bases not matched to a gene: 4. The CDR3 has 15 amino acids. This clonotype was counted at least ten times. Antigen unknown. The V and J genes are TRBV24-1 and TRBJ1-5; the match to TRBD1 covers 7 bases. This TCR derives from a human donor in good health (CMV status not recorded). Some clones in this sample may be carry-over from other donors' samples. Specimen: CD8+ T cells from PBMCs. The CDR3 DNA is TGTGCCACCAGTGAATACGACAGGGGCAATCAGCCCCAGCATTTT. This codes for CATSEYDRGNQPQHF.